The 5 T cell receptor beta chains in this list originate from one sample, sequenced in a study of cytomegalovirus exposure and HLA in healthy donors. PCR primers comprised 60 Vbeta and 13 Jbeta primers. The protocol was immunoSEQ multiplex PCR, while the TCRdb copy is restricted to in-frame clones and leaves out a portion. The table records 200,000 or so clones, roughly 83% of them present only once. The source material was PBMCs. These receptors all come from a boy between 2 and 10 years old in good health and CMV-seronegative.

The chain employs TRBV6-5 and TRBJ1-2, with no clear D. CDR1 and CDR2 (germline): MNHEY, SVGAGI. The CDR3 contains 14 residues. Trimming stripped 0 bases from V and 4 bases from J, with 9 bases between. The CDR3 DNA reads as TGTGCCAGCAGTTACTCGGCCAACGCCTATGGCTACACCTTC. Translation: CASSYSANAYGYTF.

This sequence joins TRBV5-1 and TRBJ2-1, with 7 bases matching TRBD2. J lost 8 bases, V lost 0 bases, and 8 bases had no gene match. The CDR3 has 15 residues. Germline values: CDR1 SGHRS, CDR2 YFSETQ. CDR3 bases: TGCGCCAGCAGCTTGGGAGGGGAGGGCCCTCATGAGCAGTTCTTC. As protein: CASSLGGEGPHEQFF.

The V and J genes are TRBV6-5 and TRBJ1-6; TRBD1 agrees at 7 bases. The germline CDR1 and CDR2 sequences are MNHEY and SVGAGI. The length of the CDR3 is 15 residues. The V segment lost 6 bases and the J segment 5 bases; nucleotides outside the gene matches: 7. The chain's CDR3 is CASRPDRRDNSPLHF. For the CDR3, the DNA is TGTGCCAGCAGACCGGACAGGCGGGATAATTCACCCCTCCACTTT.

DNA for the CDR3: TGTGCCAGCAGTTTAGGTGGGGGCGCGAGTGAAGCTTTCTTT. Amino acids: CASSLGGGASEAFF. This chain uses TRBV27 with TRBJ1-1; weak D call: TRBD1 (6 bases). The CDR3 sequence is 14 residues long. Germline V gene data show CDR1 as MNHEY and CDR2 as SMNVEV (reference sequence). V lost 2 bases and J lost 7, with 14 bases in between.

The chain uses TRBV4-1 and TRBJ1-1; no clear D. There are 13 residues in the CDR3. V lost 3 bases and J lost 6, with 11 bases in between. In germline, CDR1 is MGHRA, CDR2 YSYEKL. DNA for the CDR3: TGCGCCAGCAGCCAGGCTAAGGAGGCTGAAGCTTTCTTT. It codes for CASSQAKEAEAFF.